The 29 T cell receptor beta chains reported below all come from one sample, sequenced in a study of cytomegalovirus exposure and HLA in healthy donors. Vbeta (60) and Jbeta (13) primers were used in the PCR. The repertoire was sequenced with immunoSEQ multiplex PCR; TCRdb's copy has only in-frame clones and lacks some. The data hold 160,000 or so clones, with around 82% observed a single time. The sample was PBMCs. The receptors were sampled from a man in his forties or fifties in good health and CMV-seropositive.

The chain uses TRBV7-3 and TRBJ2-1; 9 nucleotides agree with TRBD2. The CDR3 extends over 15 amino acids. Germline CDR1 is SGHTA and CDR2 is FQGTGA. V was clipped by 2 bases and J by 5 bases; unmatched bases: 4. The CDR3 loop reads CASSLGLAGNNEQFF. The CDR3, as DNA: TGTGCCAGCAGCTTAGGGCTAGCGGGGAACAATGAGCAGTTCTTC. Full variable domain (missing parts from reference TRBV7-3 and TRBJ2-1): GAGVSQTPSNKVTEKGKYVELRCDPISGHTALYWYRQSLGQGPEFLIYFQGTGAADDSGLPNDRFFAVRPEGSVSTLKIQRTERGDSAVYLCASSLGLAGNNEQFFGPGTRLTVL.

This clone has more than one count but fewer than ten. This chain joins TRBV5-4 and TRBJ1-2; TRBD1 matches 8 bases. The ends lost 4 bases at V and 0 bases at J; junction bases unmatched: 8. The CDR3 has 16 residues. The germline V gene encodes CDR1 SGHNT and CDR2 YYREEE (reference sequence). CDR3 DNA sequence: TGTGCCAGCAGCCAAACCGGGACAGGAGCTAACTATGGCTACACCTTC. Protein sequence: CASSQTGTGANYGYTF.

The rearrangement links TRBV7-6 to TRBJ2-5; maybe TRBD1 (5 bases). This CDR3 spans 16 amino acids. Germline CDR1 SGHVS, CDR2 FNYEAQ. V was trimmed by 7 bases and J by 7 bases, leaving 25 bases between them. In DNA, the CDR3 is TGTGCCAGCACCTTGACCCCCGCGAACGGGCAGGGGACCCAGTACTTC. This gives the protein CASTLTPANGQGTQYF.

This rearrangement joins TRBV6-1 to TRBJ1-6; D may be TRBD1 (6 bases). The germline V and J ends were trimmed by 4 bases and 6 bases, with 16 bases remaining between them. The germline gives CDR1 MNHNS, CDR2 SASEGT. The CDR3 runs 16 residues. The CDR3 sequence is CASSALQGQGNSPLHF. CDR3 in DNA: TGTGCCAGCAGTGCCCTACAGGGCCAGGGTAATTCACCCCTCCACTTT.

The J gene is TRBJ1-5, the V gene TRBV7-2; maybe TRBD1 (6 bases). The CDR3 totals 16 residues. The V and J ends lost 2 bases and 6 bases respectively, with 17 bases between them. The germline gives CDR1 SGHTA, CDR2 FQGNSA. CDR3 nucleotide sequence: TGTGCCAGCAGCTTACGACGGACAGATGGGGCTCAGCCCCAGCATTTT. Amino acid sequence: CASSLRRTDGAQPQHF. Full variable domain (missing parts from reference TRBV7-2 and TRBJ1-5): GAGVSQSPSNKVTEKGKDVELRCDPISGHTALYWYRQSLGQGLEFLIYFQGNSAPDKSGLPSDRFSAERTGGSVSTLTIQRTQQEDSAVYLCASSLRRTDGAQPQHFGDGTRLSIL.

The rearrangement joins TRBV6-4 to TRBJ2-7; D may be TRBD1 (5 bases). CDR1 is MRHNA, CDR2 SNTAGT, per germline. This CDR3 is built from 13 residues. V dropped 6 bases and J dropped 3 bases, with 12 bases sitting between them. CDR3 bases: TGTGCCAGCAGCGAACAGGAAGGCTACGAGCAGTACTTC. This sequence encodes CASSEQEGYEQYF.

This clone was seen just once. The V call is TRBV19, the J call TRBJ2-5, with D perhaps TRBD1 (6 bases). Germline CDR1 is LNHDA and CDR2 is SQIVND (reference sequence). The CDR3 totals 15 residues. V lost 2 bases, J lost 2 bases, and 12 bases lay in between. The CDR3 DNA reads as TGTGCCAGTAGTATAACCAGGGGCGATCAAGAGACCCAGTACTTC. Amino acid sequence: CASSITRGDQETQYF. Combining the CDR3 with reference TRBV19 and TRBJ2-5 gives the whole variable domain DGGITQSPKYLFRKEGQNVTLSCEQNLNHDAMYWYRQDPGQGLRLIYYSQIVNDFQKGDIAEGYSVSREKKESFPLTVTSAQKNPTAFYLCASSITRGDQETQYFGPGTRLLVL.

This sequence joins TRBV30 and TRBJ1-1; D might be TRBD1 (6 bases). Trimming took 8 bases from V and 4 from J, leaving 20 bases between them. The CDR3 contains 14 residues. Germline assignment: CDR1 GTSNPN and CDR2 SVGIG (reference sequence). The CDR3 is CALRGPTGSTEAFF. The CDR3 nucleotides read TGTGCCCTGAGGGGCCCTACAGGGAGCACTGAAGCTTTCTTT.

CDR3 DNA sequence: TGTGCCAGCTCCCAGGGACAGGTTAACTATGGCTACACCTTC. Translating gives CASSQGQVNYGYTF. The gene calls are TRBV18 and TRBJ1-2, with 8 bases lining up with TRBD1. The CDR3 totals 14 residues. The V and J ends lost 6 bases and 1 base, in that order; junction bases with no gene match: 4. Per the germline V gene, CDR1 is KGHSH and CDR2 is LQKENI.

This clone was observed a single time. This chain connects TRBV6-6 to TRBJ2-7; 7 nucleotides match TRBD1. Germline V lookup: CDR1 MNHNY, CDR2 SVGAGI (reference sequence). After removal of 2 bases from V and 4 bases from J, the junction contained 5 bases not matched to a gene. There are 14 residues in the CDR3. The CDR3 here is CASSYTRDRYEQYF. The CDR3 region has the DNA TGTGCCAGCAGTTACACCCGGGACAGATACGAGCAGTACTTC.

This clone was found once. V gene TRBV4-3 combines with J gene TRBJ2-7; a possible D gene is TRBD1 (6 bases). Trimming stripped 0 bases from V and 0 bases from J, with 9 bases between. This CDR3 is built from 15 residues. The germline gives CDR1 LGHNA, CDR2 YSLEER. The CDR3 region is CASSQDIRGSYEQYF. CDR3 sequence (DNA): TGCGCCAGCAGCCAAGATATCAGGGGCTCCTACGAGCAGTACTTC.

This clone showed up just a few times. The chain joins TRBV11-1 to TRBJ2-1, with 7 bases lining up with TRBD2. Germline trimming cut 6 bases from V and 3 bases from J; bases unmatched to any gene: 11. The germline CDR1 and CDR2 sequences are SGHAT and FQDESV (reference sequence). The CDR3 contains 16 residues. The CDR3 DNA reads TGTGCCAGCAGTTCGCATGGGGGGGAGGACTACAATGAGCAGTTCTTC. It is translated as CASSSHGGEDYNEQFF.

The chain is built from TRBV6-1 and TRBJ2-7, with D possibly matching TRBD1 (6 bases). The V gene lost 8 bases and the J gene lost 2 bases, with 13 bases spanning the gap. Germline V gene sequence: CDR1 MNHNS, CDR2 SASEGT. The CDR3 has 13 amino acids. CDR3 residues: CASYTGTTYEQYF. The CDR3 DNA sequence: TGTGCCAGCTACACAGGGACCACCTACGAGCAGTACTTC.

The chain combines TRBV30 with TRBJ1-6; 9 nucleotides line up with TRBD1. Unmatched junction bases numbered 6, after V lost 0 bases and J lost 9 bases. The CDR3 consists of 15 residues. Germline V gene lookup returns CDR1 GTSNPN and CDR2 SVGIG (reference sequence). CDR3 amino acids: CAWSVSGTGRSPLHF. DNA for the CDR3: TGTGCCTGGAGTGTATCCGGGACAGGGCGTTCACCCCTCCACTTT. The entire variable domain, with the rest obtained from reference TRBV30 and TRBJ1-6, is as follows: SQTIHQWPATLVQPVGSPLSLECTVEGTSNPNLYWYRQAAGRGLQLLFYSVGIGQISSEVPQNLSASRPQDRQFILSSKKLLLSDSGFYLCAWSVSGTGRSPLHFGNGTRLTVT.

The genes are TRBV5-4 and TRBJ2-4; 11 bases map to TRBD2. There are 16 residues in the CDR3. Germline values: CDR1 SGHNT, CDR2 YYREEE (reference sequence). The J segment lost 11 bases and the V segment lost 4 bases, leaving 14 bases of the junction unmatched. CDR3: CASSVGLAEGIRVQYF. CDR3 DNA sequence: TGTGCCAGCAGCGTGGGACTAGCGGAGGGGATTAGAGTTCAGTACTTC.

The V call is TRBV7-3, the J call TRBJ2-1; TRBD2 matches 7 bases. The length of the CDR3 is 14 residues. V lost 4 bases and J lost 6; bases outside the gene matches: 6. The germline V gene encodes CDR1 SGHTA and CDR2 FQGTGA. The CDR3 nucleotides are TGTGCCAGCAGCTATTTGGGCGGGAGCAATGAGCAGTTCTTC. Translating it yields CASSYLGGSNEQFF.

CDR3 DNA: TGTGCCAGCAGTGATTGGACACGCACCTACGAGCAGTACTTC. This gives the protein CASSDWTRTYEQYF. The genes are TRBV6-1 and TRBJ2-7; D might be TRBD1 (5 bases). V was cut by 3 bases and J by 2 bases, with 11 bases left in between. This CDR3 has 14 residues. CDR1 is MNHNS and CDR2 is SASEGT in the germline V gene.

The chain is built from TRBV2 and TRBJ1-2, with D possibly matching TRBD1 (6 bases). The V gene's germline CDR1 is SNHLY and CDR2 FYNNEI. CDR3 length: 15 amino acids. V was clipped by 7 bases and J by 7 bases, with 22 bases between them. CDR3 bases: TGTGCCAGCACAGGGGCGGGGGCAGGGAGGCTTGGCTACACCTTC. This codes for CASTGAGAGRLGYTF. Using reference TRBV2 and TRBJ1-2 for the parts outside the CDR3, the full variable domain is EPEVTQTPSHQVTQMGQEVILRCVPISNHLYFYWYRQILGQKVEFLVSFYNNEISEKSEIFDDQFSVERPDGSNFTLKIRSTKLEDSAMYFCASTGAGAGRLGYTFGSGTRLTVV.

This clone came up once. In nucleotides, the CDR3 is TGTGCCAGCAGTTTTTCGAGGTGGAACGCCTACGAGCAGTACTTC. This encodes CASSFSRWNAYEQYF. V usage is TRBV28 and J usage is TRBJ2-7; D gene unclear. The V end lost 3 bases, the J end lost 2 bases, and 14 bases lay between the germline ends. The germline gives CDR1 MDHEN, CDR2 SYDVKM. CDR3 length: 15 amino acids.

The V gene is TRBV28, the J gene TRBJ2-7, with D tentatively TRBD1 (6 bases). V gave up 3 bases and J gave up 2 bases, with 14 bases separating them. The CDR3 runs 15 residues. The germline gives CDR1 MDHEN, CDR2 SYDVKM. This CDR3 is CASSFPTGWTYEQYF. CDR3 nucleotides: TGTGCCAGCAGTTTTCCGACAGGATGGACCTACGAGCAGTACTTC.

This chain joins TRBV13 and TRBJ1-4; D unresolved. The CDR3 consists of 15 residues. V was shortened by 2 bases and J by 0 bases, with 7 bases between the two germline ends. Germline V gene sequence: CDR1 PRHDT, CDR2 FYEKMQ (reference sequence). The CDR3 loop reads CASSLRDTTNEKLFF. CDR3 nucleotides: TGTGCCAGCAGCTTACGAGATACAACTAATGAAAAACTGTTTTTT.

V usage is TRBV5-4 and J usage is TRBJ2-6; D call uncertain. The CDR3 extends over 15 amino acids. Trimming took off 3 bases at V and 0 bases at J, with 7 bases between the two ends. Looked up from germline, CDR1 is SGHNT and CDR2 is YYREEE (reference sequence). CDR3 loop: CASSSTFSGANVLTF. CDR3 sequence (DNA): TGTGCCAGCAGCTCTACGTTCTCTGGGGCCAACGTCCTGACTTTC.

The V gene is TRBV5-1, the J gene TRBJ2-7; 7 bases line up with TRBD2. V lost 0 bases and J lost 0; bases outside the gene matches: 6. Germline CDR1 and CDR2: SGHRS and YFSETQ. This CDR3 region has 16 residues. The CDR3 reads CASSLVGAGNSYEQYF. The CDR3 DNA reads as TGCGCCAGCAGCTTGGTGGGAGCGGGGAACTCCTACGAGCAGTACTTC.

V usage is TRBV11-2 and J usage is TRBJ2-1, with TRBD2 matching over 14 bases. The CDR3 is 18 amino acids. Germline V gene lookup returns CDR1 SGHAT and CDR2 FQNNGV. Trimming removed 6 bases from V and 5 bases from J; junction bases left unmatched: 12. The CDR3 sequence: CASRRLAGGTTVNNEQFF. CDR3 bases: TGTGCCAGCAGAAGACTAGCGGGGGGGACTACGGTTAACAATGAGCAGTTCTTC.

The chain joins TRBV11-2 to TRBJ2-1; possibly TRBD1 for D (5 bases). Trimming shortened V by 6 bases and J by 6 bases, and 15 bases separated the two germline ends. The V gene's germline CDR1 is SGHAT and CDR2 FQNNGV. The CDR3 runs to 14 residues. CDR3 nucleotides: TGTGCCAGCAGGCAAAAGGGGTTCCCCAATGAGCAGTTCTTC. Translated: CASRQKGFPNEQFF.

The V gene is TRBV21-1, the J gene TRBJ1-2; the D call in the table, TRBD1, was not verified against the DNA. TRBV21-1 is classified as a pseudogene. The CDR3 consists of 17 residues. CDR3 DNA sequence: TGTGCCAGCAGCAAAGTCTGGGGCGTGACTCCTAACTATGGCTACACCTTC. Protein product: CASSKVWGVTPNYGYTF.

A word on this clone: The junction departs from the called germline gene at one end, perhaps through a read error. This rearrangement joins TRBV2 to TRBJ2-1; TRBD1 aligns across 10 bases. This CDR3 region has 14 residues. The germline V gene encodes CDR1 SNHLY and CDR2 FYNNEI. Here the CDR3 reads CASRWTGGSPGDLF. Here the CDR3 DNA reads TGTGCCAGCAGATGGACAGGGGGAAGTCCCGGGGACCTCTTC.

This rearrangement joins TRBV7-9 to TRBJ2-6, with D possibly TRBD2 on 6 matching bases. V gave up 2 bases and J gave up 0 bases, with 17 bases separating them. This CDR3 contains 19 residues. The germline gives CDR1 SEHNR, CDR2 FQNEAQ (reference sequence). The CDR3 spells CASSLRFGGTASGANVLTF. As DNA, the CDR3 is TGTGCCAGCAGCTTAAGGTTTGGGGGGACGGCCTCTGGGGCCAACGTCCTGACTTTC.

This chain links TRBV19 with TRBJ2-7; 7 bases are shared with TRBD1. Unmatched junction bases numbered 0, after V lost 2 bases and J lost 2 bases. Germline V CDR1 and CDR2: LNHDA, SQIVND (reference sequence). This CDR3 has 13 residues. CDR3 nucleotide sequence: TGTGCCAGTAGTATAACAGGGGCCTACGAGCAGTACTTC. As protein: CASSITGAYEQYF.